The T cell receptor beta chain under discussion was sequenced for a study of blood T cell repertoires in COVID-19. Study-wide context: COVID-19 samples collected from the United States, Italy and Spain covered acute and convalescent phases.

After removal of 5 bases from V and 2 bases from J, the junction contained 20 bases not matched to a gene. Germline V gene data show CDR1 as SGHVS and CDR2 as FNYEAQ. This CDR3 is built from 19 residues. Methods used by the authors: Quantification of nucleated cells was approximated via reference gene primer amplification. Clones were sequenced by immunoSEQ multiplex PCR, and TCRdb holds only the in-frame ones, with some missing. V, J and clone size were drawn from that table, and D and trimming were deduced from the DNA. The sample lists about 170,000 clones; 88% were seen once. The chain combines TRBV7-6 with TRBJ2-7, with 8 bases matching TRBD2. The sequencing input was peripheral blood. The receptor was derived from a man aged 45-60 years who had recovered from COVID-19. CDR3 DNA: TGTGCCAGCAGCCCCTATGCCCCGGTAGTAGCGGGATCCACCTACGAGCAGTACTTC. Protein: CASSPYAPVVAGSTYEQYF.